The T cell receptor (beta chain) described here comes from a study of Graves' ophthalmopathy and Graves' hyperthyroidism. Regarding this clonotype: Its antigen is undetermined.

RNA transcripts were the template, and TCR beta CDR3 regions were amplified from them. The first-round RT-PCR employed HTBI primers together with the Qiagen OneStep RT-PCR kit. A multiplex PCR was then performed as the second round. Using its own MiXCR run on the multiplex PCR reads, TCRdb lists one record per CDR3 protein. The sample contains some 1.1 million distinct CDR3 sequences, 35% to 40% of which appear only once. The study's findings and limits: Blood samples also showed most expanded thyroid clonotypes exceeding 0.001 frequency. A model of 13 signatures distinguished ophthalmopathy from stable hyperthyroidism at 85% to 90% sensitivity and around 81% specificity.

Diagnostic conclusions were grounded in clinical symptoms, serum thyroxine, TRAb, thyroid ultrasound and orbital computed tomography. Sequencing was performed on peripheral blood or thyroid tissue (not recorded which). The receptor's source is an adult man with Graves' hyperthyroidism.

Here the CDR3 reads CASSYRVQGGYTF. The CDR3 bases are TGTGCCAGCAGTTACAGGGTCCAAGGTGGCTACACCTTC. This chain joins TRBV28 and TRBJ1-2, with a possible D match to TRBD1 (6 bases). The CDR3 contains 13 residues. Trimming pared 4 bases from V and 7 bases from J, leaving 13 bases between. In germline, CDR1 is MDHEN, CDR2 SYDVKM.